These 32 T cell receptor beta chains originate from one sample sequenced in a study of Tregs in tolerant kidney transplant recipients. Here immunoSEQ multiplex PCR was the method, and the copy in TCRdb shows in-frame clones only, minus some. This sample lists roughly 30,000 clones; its ten largest clones have over 13%. Sequences were derived from CD8+ T cells from blood, sampled before the transplant. Receptors were obtained from a human donor who received a combined kidney and bone marrow transplant.

This clone shows up as medium-sized by frequency. The read finishes 3 residues shy of the CDR3 end, and the germline J gene is used to complete it. This chain joins TRBV20-1 and TRBJ2-1; D is uncertain. Between the trimmed V and J ends, which lost 0 bases and 4 bases, there was a span of 13 bases. The CDR3 length is 15 residues. Germline loops: CDR1 DFQATT, CDR2 SNEGSKA (reference sequence). The CDR3: CSARDPYLSYNEQFF. The sequenced part of the CDR3 DNA is TGCAGTGCTAGAGATCCTTACCTATCTTACAATGAG.

As concerns this clone: Read sequence stops 3 residues before the CDR3 end, and the germline J gene provides the missing end. The chain carries TRBV7-6 and TRBJ2-3, with TRBD2 matching over 13 bases. This CDR3 is built from 17 residues. The germline V gene encodes CDR1 SGHVS and CDR2 FNYEAQ. The junction had 5 bases not matched to a gene; V was cut back by 3 bases and J by 2 bases. CDR3 loop: CASSFRTSGRATDTQYF. The covered CDR3 bases are TGTGCCAGCAGCTTTCGTACTAGCGGGAGGGCCACAGATACG. The full variable domain, in which reference TRBV7-6 and TRBJ2-3 provide the parts outside the CDR3, is GAGVSQSPRYKVTKRGQDVALRCDPISGHVSLYWYRQALGQGPEFLTYFNYEAQQDKSGLPNDRFSAERPEGSISTLTIQRTEQRDSAMYRCASSFRTSGRATDTQYFGPGTRLTVL.

Turning to this clone: The read terminates 3 residues before the CDR3 end, so the remaining end is supplied by the germline J gene. The rearrangement uses TRBV7-9 and TRBJ1-5; D gene ambiguous. The germline V gene has CDR1 SEHNR and CDR2 FQNEAQ (reference sequence). The length of the CDR3 is 14 residues. V was shortened by 5 bases and J by 7 bases, with 15 bases between the two germline ends. This CDR3 is CASSRTGRDQPQHF. The DNA read from the CDR3 is TGTGCCAGCAGCCGAACGGGGAGAGACCAGCCC.

As to this clone: The CDR3 end lies 3 residues beyond the end of the read and is filled in from the germline J gene. This rearrangement joins TRBV19 to TRBJ2-7; no definite D call. CDR3 length: 16 amino acids. V lost 3 bases and J 4 bases, leaving 19 bases between the germline ends. Germline V gene data show CDR1 as LNHDA and CDR2 as SQIVND (reference sequence). The sequenced part of the CDR3 DNA is TGTGCCAGTAGTATTGGAGCCCTGACACCAACATACGAG. It translates to CASSIGALTPTYE. The whole CDR3 reads CASSIGALTPTYEQYF.

A note on this clone: The read falls 3 residues short of the CDR3 end, and the missing part is taken from the germline J gene. The genes are TRBV19 and TRBJ2-7; TRBD1 agrees at 8 bases. There are 15 residues in the CDR3. CDR1 and CDR2 (germline): LNHDA, SQIVND (reference sequence). J gave up 2 bases and V 7 bases, and 10 bases lay outside the gene matches. Partial CDR3 DNA: TGTGCCAGTACCCCGAGGGGGACAGGAACCTACGAG. Translated: CASTPRGTGTYE. The entire CDR3 protein is CASTPRGTGTYEQYF.

In regard to this clone: The read comes to an end 3 residues before the CDR3 does, leaving the germline J gene to fill in the end. V gene TRBV11-2 combines with J gene TRBJ1-1, with 7 nucleotides matching TRBD1. CDR3 length: 14 residues. Germline assignment: CDR1 SGHAT and CDR2 FQNNGV. The trim removed 5 bases at V and 0 bases at J, leaving 3 bases unmatched. CDR3 in amino acids: CASSLQGMNTEAFF. The CDR3 DNA, read in part, is TGTGCCAGCAGCCTACAGGGGATGAACACTGAA.

Concerning this clone itself: The CDR3 end lies 3 residues beyond the end of the read and is filled in from the germline J gene. This sequence joins TRBV11-2 and TRBJ1-5; 7 bases are a match to TRBD1. This CDR3 comprises 14 residues. Losses at the gene ends were 11 bases for V and 5 bases for J; bases not matched to a gene: 12. Germline lookup yields CDR1 SGHAT and CDR2 FQNNGV. The CDR3 is CAPRAGGVYQPQHF. Incomplete CDR3 DNA: TGTGCCCCTAGGGCAGGGGGAGTGTATCAGCCC. Full variable domain (remainder filled in from reference TRBV11-2 and TRBJ1-5): EAGVAQSPRYKIIEKRQSVAFWCNPISGHATLYWYQQILGQGPKLLIQFQNNGVVDDSQLPKDRFSAERLKGVDSTLKIQPAKLEDSAVYLCAPRAGGVYQPQHFGDGTRLSIL.

Worth noting for this clone: At one end the junction does not follow the germline gene, possibly because of a read error. The read ends 3 residues early relative to the CDR3; the germline J gene fills the gap. The V gene is TRBV4-2, the J gene TRBJ1-1; TRBD1 matches 9 bases. The V gene's germline CDR1 is LGHNA and CDR2 YNFKEQ. The CDR3 is made up of 14 amino acids. CDR3 sequence: CASSPSGQGLEAFF. The sequenced part of the CDR3 DNA is TGCGCCAGCAGCCCGTCGGGACAGGGACTAGAA.

Regarding this clone: The read ends 3 residues before the CDR3 terminus; that terminus is restored from the germline J gene. J is TRBJ2-7 and V is TRBV20-1; D possibly corresponds to TRBD1 (5 bases). Looked up from germline, CDR1 is DFQATT and CDR2 is SNEGSKA (reference sequence). The V end was cut by 1 base, the J end by 1 base, with 14 bases between. This CDR3 is 15 amino acids long. CDR3 amino acids: CSARALGAQSYEQYF. The CDR3 bases that were read are TGCAGTGCTAGAGCCCTAGGGGCCCAGTCCTACGAG.

On this clone itself: The read ends 3 residues shy of where the CDR3 ends; the end is completed using the germline J gene. The chain combines TRBV14 with TRBJ2-7, with 8 positions matching TRBD1. CDR1 SGHDN and CDR2 FVKESK come from the germline V gene. The CDR3 length is 17 residues. The junction had 10 bases not matched to a gene; V was cut back by 3 bases and J by 0 bases. CDR3 DNA (partial): TGTGCCAGCAGCCAGCCCGGACAGGGCCAAAGCTCCTACGAG. Translating gives CASSQPGQGQSSYE. The CDR3 in its entirety is CASSQPGQGQSSYEQYF.

Concerning this clone itself: The read ends 3 residues shy of where the CDR3 ends; the end is completed using the germline J gene. The chain is built from TRBV19 and TRBJ1-2; 10 nucleotides agree with TRBD1. Trimming at V came to 6 bases and at J to 3 bases, leaving 22 bases not matched to a gene. CDR1 and CDR2 from the germline V gene are LNHDA and SQIVND (reference sequence). This CDR3 is built from 20 residues. The sequenced CDR3 bases are TGTGCCAGTAGCCTCCCTGGCAGGGACAGGGGTCTTCTTTTCTACTATGGC. This codes for CASSLPGRDRGLLFYYG. The entire CDR3 protein reads CASSLPGRDRGLLFYYGYTF.

Concerning this clone itself: The read terminates 3 residues ahead of where the CDR3 ends, so the germline J gene completes it. This chain connects TRBV20-1 to TRBJ2-7; D might be TRBD1 (6 bases). V dropped 0 bases and J dropped 4 bases, with 10 bases sitting between them. The length of the CDR3 is 13 residues. CDR1 and CDR2 (germline): DFQATT, SNEGSKA (reference sequence). The CDR3 loop reads CSAREQGSYEQYF. CDR3 DNA, as far as it was read: TGCAGTGCTAGAGAACAGGGTTCTTACGAG.

A word on this clone: The missing CDR3 end, 3 residues past where the read stops, is filled in from the germline J gene. V and J are TRBV7-2 and TRBJ2-3; 7 nucleotides agree with TRBD2. The germline V gene has CDR1 SGHTA and CDR2 FQGNSA. The CDR3 is 15 amino acids. Trimming at V came to 1 base and at J to 3 bases, leaving 4 bases not matched to a gene. CDR3 DNA (partial): TGTGCCAGCAGCTTAGTGGCGGGAGAAACAGATACG. Translated: CASSLVAGETDT. The full CDR3 protein is CASSLVAGETDTQYF. The whole variable domain, remainder taken from reference TRBV7-2 and TRBJ2-3, is GAGVSQSPSNKVTEKGKDVELRCDPISGHTALYWYRQSLGQGLEFLIYFQGNSAPDKSGLPSDRFSAERTGGSVSTLTIQRTQQEDSAVYLCASSLVAGETDTQYFGPGTRLTVL.

To note about this clone: From the germline J gene comes the end of the CDR3, since the read stops 3 residues before it. The rearrangement links TRBV20-1 to TRBJ2-7, with TRBD1 as a possible D gene (6 bases). CDR1 is DFQATT and CDR2 is SNEGSKA in the germline V gene (reference sequence). Trimming shortened V by 6 bases and J by 2 bases, and 14 bases separated the two germline ends. The CDR3 has 13 residues. The covered CDR3 bases are TGCAGTGCCCCAGGGGTCCGAGCCTACGAG. Its translation is CSAPGVRAYE. The entire CDR3 sequence reads CSAPGVRAYEQYF.

Concerning this clone itself: Coverage ceases 3 residues before the CDR3 finishes, and the germline J gene fills in the end. The V call is TRBV6-1, the J call TRBJ1-2, with D maybe TRBD1 (6 bases). CDR3 size: 16 residues. The germline V gene encodes CDR1 MNHNS and CDR2 SASEGT. V was shortened by 3 bases and J by 0 bases, with 14 bases between the two germline ends. The CDR3 protein is CASSDQGFTTNYGYTF. The CDR3 bases that were read are TGTGCCAGCAGTGATCAGGGGTTTACTACTAACTATGGC.

A remark on this clone: The read stops 3 residues short of the end of the CDR3; the missing end is completed from the germline J gene. This chain uses TRBV4-1 with TRBJ1-3; tentative D call: TRBD1 (6 bases). The ends were cut back, 4 bases at V and 0 bases at J, with 13 bases in the middle. The CDR3 has 16 residues. CDR1 and CDR2 from the germline V gene are MGHRA and YSYEKL. The CDR3: CASSRYGDNSGNTIYF. Incomplete CDR3 DNA: TGCGCCAGCAGCCGGTACGGGGACAACTCTGGAAACACC.

A word on this clone: The read is 3 residues too short to cover the CDR3 end, so that end is filled in from the germline J gene. The chain has TRBV12-3 or TRBV12-4 and TRBJ2-3; TRBD1 matches 7 bases. V shed 7 bases and J 3 bases; nucleotides not matched to a gene: 7. The CDR3 length is 14 residues. CDR3 in amino acids: CASIDRVVTDTQYF. The CDR3 DNA, read in part, is TGTGCCAGCATCGACAGGGTAGTAACAGATACG.

Worth noting for this clone: The read terminates 3 residues ahead of where the CDR3 ends, so the germline J gene completes it. This chain links TRBV19 with TRBJ2-7; D ambiguous. The V end lost 3 bases, the J end lost 3 bases, and 9 bases lay between the germline ends. CDR1 is LNHDA and CDR2 is SQIVND in the germline V gene (reference sequence). This CDR3 spans 13 amino acids. The DNA read from the CDR3 is TGTGCCAGTAGTATGGGCCCGAACTACGAG. The encoded protein is CASSMGPNYE. The full CDR3 sequence reads CASSMGPNYEQYF.

The CDR3 here is CASSLAGEVNEQYF. The DNA read from the CDR3 is TGTGCCAGCAGCTTGGCAGGGGAAGTAAACGAG. The genes are TRBV5-6 and TRBJ2-7, with a possible D match to TRBD1 (6 bases). The read terminates 3 residues ahead of where the CDR3 ends, so the germline J gene completes it. Germline V gives CDR1 SGHDT, CDR2 YYEEEE. Trimming took 0 bases from V and 5 from J, leaving 12 bases between them. This CDR3 region has 14 residues.

Concerning this clone itself: Read data end 3 residues before the CDR3 end; the end is taken from the germline J gene. The V gene is TRBV4-2, the J gene TRBJ1-6; the match to TRBD1 covers 8 bases. V dropped 1 base and J dropped 10; count of bases not matched to a gene: 15. This CDR3 region has 18 residues. Germline CDR1 is LGHNA and CDR2 is YNFKEQ. The sequenced part of the CDR3 DNA is TGTGCCAGCAGCCAAGTTGCCCGACAGGGGATCTCGGGGTCACCC. Its protein product is CASSQVARQGISGSP. The full CDR3 is CASSQVARQGISGSPLHF.

A remark on this clone: The read stops 3 residues short of the end of the CDR3; the missing end is completed from the germline J gene. The chain employs TRBV5-1 and TRBJ2-7, with TRBD1 matching 7 bases. The CDR3 loop spans 14 amino acids. The germline gives CDR1 SGHRS, CDR2 YFSETQ. The ends lost 2 bases at V and 5 bases at J; junction bases unmatched: 7. CDR3 bases read: TGCGCCAGCAGCTTTGTAGGGGGCGCCGACGAG. This codes for CASSFVGGADE. The complete CDR3 protein is CASSFVGGADEQYF.

About this clone itself: The read terminates 3 residues before the CDR3 end, so the remaining end is supplied by the germline J gene. This chain connects TRBV20-1 to TRBJ1-2; D possibly corresponds to TRBD1 (6 bases). This CDR3 contains 18 residues. Germline values: CDR1 DFQATT, CDR2 SNEGSKA (reference sequence). Trimming removed 0 bases at V and 2 bases at J, with 22 bases between. The part of the CDR3 DNA that was read is TGCAGTGCTAGAGATCTCCCCAGGGGATCTTGGGGCAACTATGGC. It encodes CSARDLPRGSWGNYG. The CDR3 reads in full as CSARDLPRGSWGNYGYTF.

A word on this clone: Coverage ceases 3 residues before the CDR3 finishes, and the germline J gene fills in the end. The rearrangement links TRBV2 to TRBJ2-7; TRBD2 matches at 11 bases. V shed 6 bases, J shed 5 bases, and the junction held 12 bases outside the gene matches. This CDR3 has 16 amino acids. From germline, CDR1 is SNHLY and CDR2 FYNNEI. CDR3 DNA, as far as it was read: TGTGCCAGCAGGGGGGACCCGGGACTAGCGGTTGACGAG. It specifies CASRGDPGLAVDE. The CDR3 in its entirety is CASRGDPGLAVDEQYF.

Notes on this clone: Read coverage stops 3 residues before the CDR3 terminus; the germline J gene supplies the remainder. The V gene is TRBV28, the J gene TRBJ2-3, with D possibly matching TRBD2 (5 bases). Deletions cut 3 bases from V and 0 bases from J, with 25 bases between. Germline lookup yields CDR1 MDHEN and CDR2 SYDVKM. The CDR3 consists of 20 residues. CDR3 bases read: TGTGCCAGCAGTTTTCGGTCGATGGCTAGCACCATAGCTAGCACAGATACG. Its protein product is CASSFRSMASTIASTDT. The whole CDR3 region reads CASSFRSMASTIASTDTQYF.

Points on this clone: The read is 3 residues too short to cover the CDR3 end, so that end is filled in from the germline J gene. V and J are TRBV13 and TRBJ1-5; 7 nucleotides align to TRBD1. J was trimmed by 6 bases and V by 3 bases; bases with no gene match: 5. The germline V gene encodes CDR1 PRHDT and CDR2 FYEKMQ (reference sequence). CDR3 length equals 14 residues. CDR3 region: CASSLGRGIQPQHF. The DNA read from the CDR3 is TGTGCCAGCAGCTTGGGCAGGGGGATTCAGCCC.

Regarding this clone: The CDR3 end falls 3 residues outside the read, so it is completed with the germline J gene. The chain is built from TRBV19 and TRBJ1-1; possibly TRBD1 for D (5 bases). V gave up 7 bases and J gave up 4 bases, with 7 bases separating them. CDR1 LNHDA and CDR2 SQIVND come from the germline V gene (reference sequence). There are 11 residues in the CDR3. The CDR3 sequence is CASTGFTEAFF. The DNA read from the CDR3 is TGTGCCAGTACAGGGTTCACTGAA.

In regard to this clone: The read ends 3 residues early relative to the CDR3; the germline J gene fills the gap. V gene TRBV7-9 combines with J gene TRBJ2-3; TRBD1 aligns across 9 bases. J was trimmed by 5 bases and V by 10 bases; bases with no gene match: 10. This CDR3 has 14 amino acids. The germline gives CDR1 SEHNR, CDR2 FQNEAQ (reference sequence). This chain's CDR3 is CATSRTGVKDTQYF. CDR3 bases read: TGTGCCACCTCCAGGACAGGGGTGAAAGATACG.

Concerning this clone: The missing CDR3 end, 3 residues past where the read stops, is filled in from the germline J gene. This chain links TRBV7-9 with TRBJ1-1; no reliable D call. Per germline, CDR1 SEHNR and CDR2 FQNEAQ (reference sequence). This CDR3 has 14 residues. Deletions cut 4 bases from V and 4 bases from J, with 13 bases between. The CDR3 bases that were read are TGTGCCAGCAGCTCTATTAACAGTCCCACTGAA. Translated: CASSSINSPTE. The entire CDR3 protein is CASSSINSPTEAFF.

Comments on this clone: A junction end diverges from the germline sequence, so it may reflect a read error. The CDR3 protein is CASSPFWTENTEAFF. Partial CDR3 DNA: TGCGCCAGCAGCCCGTTTTGGACAGAGAACACTGAA. The chain joins TRBV4-2 to TRBJ1-1; D may be TRBD1 (6 bases). The read comes to an end 3 residues before the CDR3 does, leaving the germline J gene to fill in the end. The germline CDR1 and CDR2 sequences are LGHNA and YNFKEQ. This CDR3 spans 15 amino acids.

Concerning this clone: The CDR3 end falls 3 residues outside the read, so it is completed with the germline J gene. The chain is built from TRBV29-1 and TRBJ2-7, with a weak D call TRBD1 (5 bases). This CDR3 contains 16 residues. Germline loops: CDR1 SQVTM, CDR2 ANQGSEA. The V end lost 7 bases, the J end lost 3 bases, and 25 bases lay between the germline ends. The sequenced CDR3 bases are TGCAGCGGTGTTCTCCCAAGGGAAGGGGCCCTCTACGAG. Translated: CSGVLPREGALYE. The full CDR3 sequence reads CSGVLPREGALYEQYF.

Remarks on this clone: The read terminates 3 residues ahead of where the CDR3 ends, so the germline J gene completes it. This chain connects TRBV7-6 to TRBJ2-7; weak D call: TRBD1 (5 bases). The germline V and J ends were trimmed by 1 base and 1 base, with 11 bases remaining between them. The germline V gene encodes CDR1 SGHVS and CDR2 FNYEAQ. This CDR3 has 15 amino acids. The CDR3 bases that were read are TGTGCCAGCAGCTTAGAGTGGGGCTTATCCTACGAG. It is translated as CASSLEWGLSYE. The CDR3 in its entirety is CASSLEWGLSYEQYF.

CDR3 DNA (partial): TGTGCCAGCAGTTTCGCGTTGTCCGGGGAG. It codes for CASSFALSGE. The entire CDR3 sequence reads CASSFALSGELFF. The chain joins TRBV27 to TRBJ2-2; D ambiguous. The read ends 3 residues before the CDR3 terminus; that terminus is restored from the germline J gene. Germline values: CDR1 MNHEY, CDR2 SMNVEV (reference sequence). V gave up 3 bases and J gave up 6 bases, with 8 bases separating them. The CDR3 has 13 amino acids.